The 27 T cell receptor beta chains listed next were all sequenced from one sample in a study of blood T cell repertoires in COVID-19. Data came from immunoSEQ multiplex PCR; TCRdb stores just in-frame clones and leaves some out. The data contain 250,000 to 300,000 clones, 75% to 90% of them singletons. The sequenced sample consisted of peripheral blood. The receptors stem from an older woman with COVID-19, enrolled during active disease.

The genes are TRBV28 and TRBJ1-4; D gene uncertain. Trimming stripped 3 bases from V and 8 bases from J, with 13 bases between. The CDR3 sequence is 14 residues long. Germline assignment: CDR1 MDHEN and CDR2 SYDVKM. The CDR3 DNA is TGTGCCAGCAGTTTCTCCGGGATTGGGGAAAAACTGTTTTTT. This codes for CASSFSGIGEKLFF.

The chain employs TRBV30 and TRBJ2-3; 8 nucleotides agree with TRBD1. Germline V CDR1 and CDR2: GTSNPN, SVGIG (reference sequence). The CDR3 has 15 amino acids. J lost 1 base, V lost 7 bases, and 10 bases had no gene match. In nucleotides, the CDR3 is TGTGCCTCTTCCTGGACAGGGTTCGGCACAGATACGCAGTATTTT. Amino acid sequence: CASSWTGFGTDTQYF.

This chain uses TRBV25-1 with TRBJ1-2, with 9 bases lining up with TRBD1. This CDR3 contains 14 residues. The germline gives CDR1 MGHDK, CDR2 SYGVNS. V gave up 5 bases and J gave up 6 bases; unmatched junction bases: 7. This CDR3 is CASSPTTGGHGYTF. CDR3 sequence (DNA): TGTGCCAGCAGTCCCACGACAGGGGGTCATGGCTACACCTTC.

The chain has TRBV5-1 and TRBJ2-2, with D uncertain. This CDR3 is 15 amino acids long. Germline values: CDR1 SGHRS, CDR2 YFSETQ. V was pared by 1 base and J by 1 base, with 8 bases between. The DNA for the CDR3 is TGCGCCAGCAGCTTGAGAGTCGGGAACACCGGGGAGCTGTTTTTT. This gives the protein CASSLRVGNTGELFF. Together with reference TRBV5-1 and TRBJ2-2, the CDR3 gives the full variable domain: KAGVTQTPRYLIKTRGQQVTLSCSPISGHRSVSWYQQTPGQGLQFLFEYFSETQRNKGNFPGRFSGRQFSNSRSEMNVSTLELGDSALYLCASSLRVGNTGELFFGEGSRLTVL.

This clone has a single count. The V and J genes are TRBV27 and TRBJ2-1; the D gene is possibly TRBD1 (6 bases). The germline V and J ends were trimmed by 8 bases and 12 bases, with 17 bases remaining between them. The CDR3 has 12 residues. Germline V gives CDR1 MNHEY, CDR2 SMNVEV (reference sequence). For the CDR3, the DNA is TGTGCCAGCGCCCCGTACGGGACACGGCAGTTCTTC. Amino acids: CASAPYGTRQFF.

The chain carries TRBV29-1 and TRBJ2-3, with D possibly matching TRBD2 (6 bases). Looked up from germline, CDR1 is SQVTM and CDR2 is ANQGSEA. Trimming took 8 bases from V and 1 from J, leaving 16 bases between them. This CDR3 comprises 14 residues. This CDR3 is CSTRDSQGTDTQYF. The CDR3, as DNA: TGCAGCACTCGGGACTCCCAGGGCACAGATACGCAGTATTTT.

The chain employs TRBV30 and TRBJ2-7; D not resolved. The CDR3 sequence is 12 residues long. Trimming left V 4 bases short and J 3 bases short, with 10 bases between. Germline CDR1 and CDR2: GTSNPN and SVGIG (reference sequence). CDR3 residues: CAWTSGRYEQYF. CDR3 nucleotides: TGTGCCTGGACTTCTGGGCGCTACGAGCAGTACTTC.

The chain carries TRBV29-1 and TRBJ2-2, with 7 bases matching TRBD1. The CDR3 consists of 12 residues. Trimming at V came to 7 bases and at J to 3 bases, leaving 2 bases not matched to a gene. Germline loops: CDR1 SQVTM, CDR2 ANQGSEA. As DNA, the CDR3 is TGCAGCGGACAGGGATACACCGGGGAGCTGTTTTTT. It encodes CSGQGYTGELFF.

The genes are TRBV30 and TRBJ1-2; D uncertain. The CDR3 extends over 12 amino acids. V was shortened by 1 base and J by 3 bases, with 6 bases between the two germline ends. Germline values: CDR1 GTSNPN, CDR2 SVGIG (reference sequence). The CDR3 nucleotides are TGTGCCTGGAGTGAACAGTACTATGGCTACACCTTC. This sequence encodes CAWSEQYYGYTF.

V is TRBV27 and J is TRBJ2-7; 11 nucleotides agree with TRBD1. The CDR3 is 15 residues long. The germline V gene has CDR1 MNHEY and CDR2 SMNVEV (reference sequence). Germline trimming cut 5 bases from V and 2 bases from J; bases unmatched to any gene: 5. CDR3 residues: CASSVGTGGTYEQYF. Written as DNA, the CDR3 is TGTGCCAGCAGTGTCGGGACAGGGGGTACCTACGAGCAGTACTTC.

The V and J genes are TRBV2 and TRBJ2-5; 8 bases align to TRBD2. Germline CDR1 is SNHLY and CDR2 is FYNNEI. The trim removed 5 bases at V and 8 bases at J, leaving 13 bases unmatched. CDR3 size: 15 residues. In DNA, the CDR3 is TGTGCCAGCAGTTTCAGCGGGGGCCCCGTTAGTACCCAGTACTTC. Translation gives CASSFSGGPVSTQYF.

The DNA for the CDR3 is TGCGCCAGCAGCTTGGGACAGGGGGGACACGAGCAGTACTTC. Translated: CASSLGQGGHEQYF. The V call is TRBV5-1, the J call TRBJ2-7; TRBD1 aligns across 9 bases. CDR3 size: 14 residues. The germline V gene has CDR1 SGHRS and CDR2 YFSETQ. V shed 0 bases, J shed 5 bases, and the junction held 3 bases outside the gene matches.

The rearrangement joins TRBV19 to TRBJ1-5, with 8 bases lining up with TRBD1. Germline V gene data show CDR1 as LNHDA and CDR2 as SQIVND (reference sequence). This CDR3 contains 15 residues. J lost 6 bases, V lost 5 bases, and 9 bases had no gene match. The DNA of the CDR3 is TGTGCCAGTAGTTGGCCGGACAGGGACGGTCAGCCCCAGCATTTT. It codes for CASSWPDRDGQPQHF.

The sample holds a few counts of this clone. The CDR3 DNA follows: TGTGCCACCAGCGGGACACTAAACACCGGGGAGCTGTTTTTT. This translates into CATSGTLNTGELFF. The chain has TRBV15 and TRBJ2-2; possibly TRBD1 for D (6 bases). From germline, CDR1 is LNHNV and CDR2 YYDKDF (reference sequence). The CDR3 runs to 14 residues. V shed 5 bases and J shed 2 bases, with 9 bases lying between them.

The rearrangement joins TRBV24-1 to TRBJ1-5; 9 positions agree with TRBD1. This CDR3 has 16 residues. CDR1 and CDR2 from the germline V gene are KGHDR and SFDVKD. V shed 3 bases and J 6 bases; nucleotides not matched to a gene: 8. As DNA, the CDR3 is TGTGCCACCAGTGATGCCACAGGGGGCGTTGGTCAGCCCCAGCATTTT. Its translation: CATSDATGGVGQPQHF.

The chain employs TRBV10-3 and TRBJ1-5; 8 bases are shared with TRBD1. V was pared by 6 bases and J by 5 bases, with 3 bases of the junction left unmatched. CDR3 length equals 13 residues. Germline V gene sequence: CDR1 ENHRY, CDR2 SYGVKD. The CDR3 DNA reads as TGTGCCATCAGGACAGGGGCGGATCAGCCCCAGCATTTT. Translated: CAIRTGADQPQHF.

V usage is TRBV5-1 and J usage is TRBJ2-7; D is possibly TRBD2 (5 bases). Germline V gene lookup returns CDR1 SGHRS and CDR2 YFSETQ. Trimming took 3 bases from V and 6 from J, leaving 16 bases between them. The length of the CDR3 is 14 residues. The CDR3 DNA sequence: TGCGCCAGCAGCTACTCACTAGTATCCGGCGAGCAGTACTTC. Translated: CASSYSLVSGEQYF.

The chain recombines TRBV19 with TRBJ2-1; a weak D match, TRBD2 (7 bases). CDR1 is LNHDA, CDR2 SQIVND, per germline (reference sequence). V was shortened by 4 bases and J by 8 bases, with 24 bases between the two germline ends. The CDR3 covers 17 residues. The CDR3 DNA follows: TGTGCCAGTAGTACCCTTTATACTAGCGTCAACAGGGATGAGCAGTTCTTC. Protein sequence: CASSTLYTSVNRDEQFF.

This chain connects TRBV3-1 (or the pseudogene TRBV3-2) to TRBJ1-2, with unresolved D. Looked up from germline, CDR1 is LGHDT and CDR2 is YNNKEL (reference sequence). The CDR3 is 15 amino acids. Trimming took 0 bases from V and 8 from J, leaving 16 bases between them. CDR3 residues: CASSQDKPGIRGYTF. In DNA form, the CDR3 reads TGTGCCAGCAGCCAAGATAAACCGGGGATTCGGGGCTACACCTTC.

V and J are TRBV6-2 or TRBV6-3 and TRBJ1-4; D is unclear. The CDR3 length is 14 residues. Trimming took off 2 bases at V and 5 bases at J, with 9 bases between the two ends. Per the germline V gene, CDR1 is MNHEY and CDR2 is SVGEGT. CDR3 sequence: CASSYLPGNEKLFF. CDR3 nucleotides: TGTGCCAGCAGTTACCTCCCCGGGAATGAAAAACTGTTTTTT.

V usage is TRBV10-3 and J usage is TRBJ1-2, with TRBD1 as a possible D gene (5 bases). This CDR3 region has 13 residues. Germline CDR1 ENHRY, CDR2 SYGVKD. Trimming took 3 bases from V and 0 from J, leaving 5 bases between them. This CDR3 reads CAISEGANYGYTF. Here the CDR3 DNA reads TGTGCCATCAGTGAAGGGGCTAACTATGGCTACACCTTC.

V and J are TRBV7-2 and TRBJ2-3; TRBD1 matches at 7 bases. V lost 5 bases to trimming and J lost 6 bases; unmatched junction nucleotides: 8. This CDR3 is 14 amino acids long. Looked up from germline, CDR1 is SGHTA and CDR2 is FQGNSA. CDR3: CASSHQGVMDTQYF. The CDR3 DNA follows: TGTGCCAGCAGCCACCAGGGGGTTATGGATACGCAGTATTTT. The full variable domain, completed using reference TRBV7-2 and TRBJ2-3, is GAGVSQSPSNKVTEKGKDVELRCDPISGHTALYWYRQSLGQGLEFLIYFQGNSAPDKSGLPSDRFSAERTGGSVSTLTIQRTQQEDSAVYLCASSHQGVMDTQYFGPGTRLTVL.

This clone occurred once. This chain connects TRBV7-9 to TRBJ1-2; 8 nucleotides agree with TRBD1. CDR3 length: 14 amino acids. Losses at the gene ends were 1 base for V and 7 bases for J; bases not matched to a gene: 5. The germline V gene has CDR1 SEHNR and CDR2 FQNEAQ (reference sequence). CDR3 region: CASSLGQGAFGYTF. DNA of the CDR3: TGTGCCAGCAGCTTAGGGCAGGGGGCTTTTGGCTACACCTTC.

This chain joins TRBV7-9 and TRBJ2-2; D is uncertain. Deletions cut 0 bases from V and 7 bases from J, with 3 bases between. The CDR3 covers 12 residues. In germline, CDR1 is SEHNR, CDR2 FQNEAQ (reference sequence). The CDR3 reads CASSLAIGELFF. In DNA form, the CDR3 reads TGTGCCAGCAGCTTAGCTATCGGGGAGCTGTTTTTT.

This clone was seen a few times. J is TRBJ1-2 and V is TRBV4-1; D gene unclear. This CDR3 spans 15 amino acids. The germline CDR1 and CDR2 sequences are MGHRA and YSYEKL. The germline V and J ends were trimmed by 5 bases and 1 base, with 14 bases remaining between them. The CDR3 sequence: CASSFLGGHNYGYTF. CDR3 DNA sequence: TGCGCCAGCAGCTTCCTTGGCGGTCATAACTATGGCTACACCTTC.

The J gene is TRBJ1-5, the V gene TRBV5-1; 7 bases match TRBD1. The CDR3 has 16 amino acids. V shed 4 bases, J shed 7 bases, and the junction held 14 bases outside the gene matches. Germline V gene data show CDR1 as SGHRS and CDR2 as YFSETQ. CDR3 protein: CASSPDPVTGRQPQHF. The CDR3 DNA is TGCGCCAGCAGCCCGGACCCAGTGACAGGGCGGCAGCCCCAGCATTTT. Looking up the rest from reference TRBV5-1 and TRBJ1-5 gives the full variable domain: KAGVTQTPRYLIKTRGQQVTLSCSPISGHRSVSWYQQTPGQGLQFLFEYFSETQRNKGNFPGRFSGRQFSNSRSEMNVSTLELGDSALYLCASSPDPVTGRQPQHFGDGTRLSIL.

The rearrangement joins TRBV9 to TRBJ2-7; tentatively, D is TRBD2 (6 bases). The CDR3 is 14 amino acids. Germline CDR1 reads SGDLS; CDR2 reads YYNGEE. V lost 1 base and J 4 bases, leaving 12 bases between the germline ends. In DNA, the CDR3 is TGTGCCAGCAGCGTATTCCCAGGGAGGTACGAGCAGTACTTC. It codes for CASSVFPGRYEQYF.